This T cell receptor (beta chain) was sequenced during a study of cytomegalovirus exposure and HLA in healthy donors (dated by TCRdb to 2016 to 2017). Regarding the complete study: An earlier analysis of roughly 570 of the donors reported 250 to 350 Gb of sequence data and 117 million unique TCR beta sequences obtained from around 190 million T cells. An early release that covered more than 550 HLA-typed donors contained approximately 290 gigabases of sequencing data and around 85 million unique TCR sequences. Among the approximately 430 genotyped donors, more than 70% belonged to the genetic ancestry cluster associated with self-reported Caucasian donors. The study aimed to test whether signatures of past pathogen exposure could be identified by cataloging public T cell receptors. The T cell repertoires of some 670 subjects were profiled by immunosequencing and related to cytomegalovirus serostatus. A separate validation cohort of about 110 different subjects was used in addition to the approximately 700-subject first cohort. To predict cytomegalovirus infection status, the study combined high-throughput TCR immunosequencing, statistical association of individual TCRs with disease status, and machine learning. A later analysis re-examined previously published TCR beta repertoires from just over 650 donors and added high-resolution HLA genotyping to investigate patterns of TCR occurrence. In the later analysis, no new phenotypic data were used to find candidate immune exposures; instead, reliance was placed on TCR beta sequences and their occurrence across donors. To decide whether each TCR beta V gene segment behaved as functional or pseudogenic, an earlier analysis of several hundred of the donors relied on high-throughput TCR beta sequencing. Donor age, sex, ethnicity and CMV serostatus were collected together with the repertoire data. A later genetic analysis took genome-wide SNP genotypes for about 65% of the 666 donors and used that subset as a discovery cohort. Every discovery cohort repertoire had been produced on one sequencing platform. Class I and class II HLA loci were covered by the typing at four-digit resolution. Typing coverage differed by locus: A, B, C, DRB1 and DQB1 were typed in roughly 629-630 donors, DQA1 in about 510, DPA1 in approximately 600, and DPB1 in just under 480. Because of strong linkage in the cohort, roughly five DR-DQ haplotypes were treated as single units for association and clustering. Across some 400 genotyped donors of the cohort, an average of 235,054 unique TCR beta nucleotide sequences per donor were sequenced, and approximately 17% of those sequences were non-productive.

In total, roughly 710 healthy bone marrow donors made up the cohort. At the time of sampling, all cohort members were nominally healthy, though unrecorded immune exposures were likely present. The donor tested CMV seronegative and was one of the 352 seronegative cohort members. A peripheral blood sample was collected from each donor, and TCR beta sequencing was performed on peripheral blood mononuclear cells. Genomic DNA was extracted from the blood cell samples with the Qiagen DNeasy Blood Extraction Kit. Concerning this clone itself: Its antigen target is currently unknown. No much larger clone exists at a distance of one base, and base qualities are not known.

What the authors observed across the whole study: A cluster of highly shared sequence variants was judged likely to represent a technical artifact of the sequencing pipeline. A total of 164 TCR beta chains were listed by the study as associated with cytomegalovirus. The 87-base-pair reads could not distinguish some IMGT-functional V segments, including TRBV6-2 and TRBV6-3, so those segments were excluded. A later genetic analysis associated a missense DCLRE1C variant with V-gene and J-gene trimming of TCR beta chains, and an independent cohort replicated the association. In an earlier analysis of roughly 500 of the donors, most TCR beta V segments appeared in productive rearrangements about 87% or about 30% of the time, broadly matching IMGT annotations. A later analysis associated roughly 17,000 TCR beta sequences with specific HLA alleles at a false discovery rate of 0.05. According to a later analysis, parvovirus B19, influenza, CMV and Epstein-Barr virus appeared linked to several top co-occurrence clusters. The classifier was reported to diagnose cytomegalovirus status with high specificity and sensitivity in both the original and validation cohorts. A further reported finding was that TCR beta sequences accurately predicted the HLA-A and HLA-B alleles for most subjects in the first cohort. Because some donors lacked HLA typing at each locus, the association tests relied only on the typed subset. Linkage disequilibrium might explain the correlated functional status among segregating V segments, but an unknown experimental factor could not be ruled out. Assigning TCR associations to individual alleles was difficult when HLA alleles, especially DR and DQ, strongly co-occurred. Only TCR beta chains were sequenced in this cohort, and the absence of alpha or paired-chain data limited detectable features. According to a later genetic analysis, donors in an Asian-associated ancestry cluster had fewer N-insertions in productive TCRs than the approximately 700-donor mean. Because counts were too low, about 18 rarely observed V segments, including chromosome 9 orphons, were left out of the earlier analysis of 587 of the donors. CMV serostatus was the only immune exposure information available for the cohort. The authors suggested that the approach could potentially be extended to other disease states and immunological phenotypes. A later analysis found that most CMV-associated TCR beta chains appeared HLA-restricted, with HLA associations seemingly driven largely by CMV exposure. Three of the identified cytomegalovirus-associated TCR beta chains were confirmed in vitro to be specific for cytomegalovirus antigens. Presence/absence analyses assumed roughly uniform sequencing depth across donors, an assumption that may not hold. In a later analysis, TCR association rates were found to vary across HLA loci, with the most associated TCRs seen for DRB1 alleles and the fewest for HLA-C alleles. Most TCR sequences were seen in very few donors, while some public TCRs were found in many individuals. In a later analysis, HLA-associated TCR beta chains showed more clonal expansion and lower generation probabilities than non-associated chains that were equally common.

Trimming removed 9 bases from V and 1 base from J; the gene matches leave 4 bases unexplained. The CDR3, from cysteine to phenylalanine, totals 13 residues. Only CDR3 DNA is held: 39 bases, read in frame from base 1. CDR1 MDHEN and CDR2 SYDVKM were looked up in the germline V gene. Library generation was performed with the immunoSEQ multiplex PCR assay. A mixture of 60 forward primers for TCR Vbeta segments and 13 reverse primers for TCR Jbeta segments was used in the multiplex PCR. The CDR3 region of rearranged TCR beta genes was amplified from genomic DNA by a multiplex PCR assay. The Illumina HiSeq System was used to sequence the amplified TCR beta libraries as 87-base-pair reads. Processing in the source paper ran as follows. A later analysis counted tens of millions of unique TCR beta chains across the 650 to 800 repertoires, and roughly 9.9 million of these chains were shared by at least two donors. Raw reads were error-corrected and collapsed into unique sequences with a nearest-neighbor algorithm that merged closely related sequences to remove PCR and sequencing errors. To assign V, D and J gene segments, CDR3 sequences were aligned to IMGT reference sequences. For a sequence to be retained, a match of at least six nucleotides was required to both a V gene segment and a J gene segment. A rearrangement was called productive if the CDR3 had no stop codons and remained in frame with V and J, and every other rearrangement was called non-productive. CDR3 was defined by IMGT convention, running from the second conserved V-encoded cysteine to the conserved J-encoded phenylalanine. The earlier analysis of around 640 of the donors excluded sequences that lacked an unambiguous match to a single V gene segment. An earlier analysis of fewer than 750 of the donors called V segments functional above 56.7% productive rearrangements and segregating when the between-donor standard deviation exceeded 5%. A statistical classification framework was built to diagnose cytomegalovirus status from the catalog of TCR beta chain sequences. V and J gene assignment, in a later analysis, came from comparing TCR nucleotide sequences with IMGT/GENE-DB human TR gene sequences. Using the TCRdist pipeline, a later analysis assigned CDR3 sequences along with most-parsimonious VDJ recombination scenarios. A later analysis defined each TCR beta chain by its CDR3 amino acid sequence plus V-gene family, and excluded reads lacking a unique V-gene family. As a way to deal with suspected cross-contamination and a sequencing artifact, a later analysis dropped roughly 620 nucleotide sequences that were highly shared and had low generation probability. A later analysis calculated a clonal expansion index for each public chain from normalized within-repertoire ranks of inferred template counts. Generation probabilities in a later analysis came from a VDJ recombination model fitted to out-of-frame rearrangements, and those results were checked against IGoR. A later analysis scored TCR-TCR, TCR-HLA and TCR-CMV co-occurrence with hypergeometric tests, applying a repertoire-size bias correction to TCR pairs. A later analysis estimated false discovery rates by permuting HLA or CMV assignments 20 times. A later analysis grouped co-occurring TCRs with DBSCAN, adding TCRdist sequence similarity when clustering within HLA-allele-positive subsets. Co-occurrence clustering excluded repertoires with fewer than 30,000 or more than 120,000 public chains, plus five with anomalous nucleotide sharing. This is the immuneACCESS table as TCRdb keeps it, with only in-frame sequences that have V and J called. A part of the clones is gone; compared with another copy, unresolved V genes explain less than half, and the rest is unexplained. V and J calls and clone size come straight from that table; D and trimming were deduced from the DNA. Counted in this sample were about 140,000 clones; around 80% of them appeared once. 2% to 3% of the sample lies in the top ten.

The chain is assembled from TRBV28 and TRBJ2-3; 7 central bases correspond to TRBD1. Sequencing was carried out using PBMCs. The TCR originated in a man aged 50 to 59 in good health and CMV-seronegative. The nucleotide sequence reads TGTGCCAGTACAGGACAGGGCACAGATACGCAGTATTTT. It translates to CASTGQGTDTQYF.